This TCR beta chain was identified during a study of T cell changes during pregnancy in multiple sclerosis (dated by TCRdb to the late 2010s). For the study in its entirety: In women with multiple sclerosis, the researchers looked at how the T cell repertoire shifted as pregnancy progressed.

The library was made by the immunoSEQ multiplex PCR assay. Imported from immuneACCESS, the table was reduced by TCRdb to in-frame sequences with V and J called. These copies leave out some clones; in studies compared against another copy, an unresolved V gene accounts for under half, and the cause of the remainder is not known. This sample has some 56,000 clones in its table, and 80% to 95% of those were observed once. 2.5% to 3.5% of the sample comes from the top ten. For this clone: What this receptor recognizes is not known. No much larger clonotype is one base removed from it; base qualities were not supplied.

Sequences MNHEY (CDR1) and SMNVEV (CDR2) are obtained from the germline V gene (reference sequence). The CDR3 runs 16 amino acids, cysteine and phenylalanine included. Only CDR3 DNA remains: 48 bases, in frame from the first base. V has 4 bases trimmed and J has 4 bases trimmed; junction bases matching no gene number 10. The receptor was derived from a female donor in good health, enrolled as a control in a pregnancy study. The chain is assembled from TRBV27 and TRBJ1-1; the junction holds 9 bases that match TRBD1. This material consisted of peripheral blood, taken in the third trimester of pregnancy. At the DNA level, the sequence is TGTGCCAGCAGTTCACCTCCGGGACAGGGACGCACTGAAGCTTTCTTT. The resulting protein is CASSSPPGQGRTEAFF.